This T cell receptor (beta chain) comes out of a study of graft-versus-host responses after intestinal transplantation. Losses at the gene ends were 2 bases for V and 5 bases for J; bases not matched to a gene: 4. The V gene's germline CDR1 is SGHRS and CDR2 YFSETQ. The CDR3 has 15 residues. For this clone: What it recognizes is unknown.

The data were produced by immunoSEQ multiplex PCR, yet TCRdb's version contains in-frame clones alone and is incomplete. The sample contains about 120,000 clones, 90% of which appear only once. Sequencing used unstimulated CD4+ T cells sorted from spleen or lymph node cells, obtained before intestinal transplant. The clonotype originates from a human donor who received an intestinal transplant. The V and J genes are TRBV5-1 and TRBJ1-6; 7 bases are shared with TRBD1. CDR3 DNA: TGCGCCAGCAGCTTAGAGGGGGCTCATAATTCACCCCTCCACTTT. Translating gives CASSLEGAHNSPLHF.